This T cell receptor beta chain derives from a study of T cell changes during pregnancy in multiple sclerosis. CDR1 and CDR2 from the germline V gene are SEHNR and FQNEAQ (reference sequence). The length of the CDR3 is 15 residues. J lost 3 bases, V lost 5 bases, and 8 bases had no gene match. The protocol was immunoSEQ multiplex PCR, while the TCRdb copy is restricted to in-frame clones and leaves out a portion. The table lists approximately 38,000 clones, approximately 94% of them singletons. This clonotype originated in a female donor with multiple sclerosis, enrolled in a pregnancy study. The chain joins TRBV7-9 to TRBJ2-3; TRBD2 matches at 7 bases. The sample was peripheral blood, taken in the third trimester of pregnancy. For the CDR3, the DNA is TGTGCCAGCAGCATCCGGGGGGAGGGGACAGATACGCAGTATTTT. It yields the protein CASSIRGEGTDTQYF.